This T cell receptor beta chain was captured in a study of CD4+ T cells in melanoma (dated by TCRdb to 2021 to 2024). For the study in its entirety: The study examined neoantigen-specific CD4+ T cells in human melanoma. The research as a whole found: Neoantigen-specific CD4+ T cells in melanoma were reported to show diverse differentiation states. Neoantigen-specific CD4+ T cells were reported to be correlated with the function of CD8+ T cells, macrophages and B cells.

Patients with melanoma were used as donors. V is clipped by 5 bases and J by 2 bases, and the sequence between their germline boundaries is 16 bases long. The CDR3 sequence holds 16 residues, the cysteine and phenylalanine included. The sequence is cut down to CDR3 DNA, 48 bases in frame from base 1. Sequences SGHVS (CDR1) and FQNEAQ (CDR2) are obtained from the germline V gene. The receptor library was made with the immunoSEQ multiplex PCR assay. The immuneACCESS repertoire file appears here via TCRdb, limited to in-frame rearrangements. These files lack a portion of the clones; in checked studies, under half of the deficit traces to unresolved V genes, and the cause of the others is not known. For this sample the table gives more than 7,000 clones, of which about two thirds were detected only once. Of the sample, 16% is held by the ten largest clones. This clone came up once. The antigen it recognizes is unknown. Per-nucleotide qualities are absent, and no much larger clonotype sits a single base away.

The sample was cells from a culture (not recorded whether cultured in vitro). The sequence was obtained from a human donor with melanoma. Recombination connected TRBV7-8 to TRBJ2-1; the D call is tentative, TRBD1 or TRBD2, as each matches 5 bases. The DNA sequence is TGTGCCAGCAGCCTTCCGGGACGGCAGACCTACAATGAGCAGTTCTTC. Its protein product is CASSLPGRQTYNEQFF. Where the CDR3 stops, the reference TRBV7-8 and TRBJ2-1 genes take over; the full variable domain is GAGVSQSPRYKVAKRGQDVALRCDPISGHVSLFWYQQALGQGPEFLTYFQNEAQLDKSGLPSDRFFAERPEGSVSTLKIQRTQQEDSAVYLCASSLPGRQTYNEQFFGPGTRLTVL.